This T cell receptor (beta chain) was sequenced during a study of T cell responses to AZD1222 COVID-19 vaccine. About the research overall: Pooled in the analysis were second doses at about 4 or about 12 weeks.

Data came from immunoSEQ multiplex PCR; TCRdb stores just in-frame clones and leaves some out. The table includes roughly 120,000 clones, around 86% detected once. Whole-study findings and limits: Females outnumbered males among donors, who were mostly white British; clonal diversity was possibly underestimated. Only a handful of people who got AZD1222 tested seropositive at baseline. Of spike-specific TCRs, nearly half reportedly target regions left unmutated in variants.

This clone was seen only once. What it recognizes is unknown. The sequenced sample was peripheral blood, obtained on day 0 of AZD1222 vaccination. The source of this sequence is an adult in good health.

DNA for the CDR3: TGTGCCAGCAGTCCCGCAACTAGAGGCGATACGCAGTATTTT. Its protein is CASSPATRGDTQYF. V gene TRBV6-5 combines with J gene TRBJ2-3; tentatively, D is TRBD2 (5 bases). CDR3 length equals 14 residues. Germline loops: CDR1 MNHEY, CDR2 SVGAGI. V was clipped by 5 bases and J by 6 bases, with 15 bases between them.